The clone carrying this TCR beta chain has just a few counts. This specimen comes from a study of identical twins. The germline CDR1 and CDR2 sequences are SGHVS and FQNEAQ. Trimming stripped 5 bases from V and 0 bases from J, with 13 bases between. The CDR3 consists of 16 residues. In TCRdb, the 5' RACE reads were re-called with MiXCR into one record per CDR3 protein. The sample consists of about 720,000 distinct CDR3 sequences, around 8.6% of them appearing once. These records were also assigned to another study, of yellow fever vaccine responses in identical twins.

The chain uses TRBV7-8 and TRBJ1-4; a possible D gene is TRBD1 (6 bases). This receptor was taken from a woman aged 18 to 35 in good health. Sequenced: PBMCs. The CDR3 reads CASSQDRLPTNEKLFF. The CDR3 nucleotides are TGTGCCAGCAGCCAAGACAGGCTCCCAACTAATGAAAAACTGTTTTTT.